Listed here are 20 T cell receptor beta chains from one sample, sequenced in a study of cytomegalovirus exposure and HLA in healthy donors. PCR amplification relied on 60 Vbeta primers (plus 13 Jbeta primers). Libraries were prepared by immunoSEQ multiplex PCR; TCRdb keeps only in-frame clonotypes and omits some of them. This sample carries some 150,000 clones, approximately 8.9% of them seen once, and the ten largest clones take approximately 7.5%. Sample: PBMCs. Receptors were obtained from a woman between 35 and 50 years old in good health and CMV-seropositive.

The gene calls are TRBV19 and TRBJ1-4; D is perhaps TRBD1 (6 bases). V dropped 6 bases and J dropped 5 bases, with 13 bases sitting between them. The germline CDR1 and CDR2 sequences are LNHDA and SQIVND (reference sequence). The CDR3 is made up of 14 amino acids. The CDR3 DNA reads as TGTGCCAGTAGGTTAACAGGGCCCAATGAAAAACTGTTTTTT. This sequence encodes CASRLTGPNEKLFF.

The table lists this clone with a few counts. The chain carries TRBV6-5 and TRBJ2-2; 8 nucleotides align to TRBD1. CDR1 is MNHEY and CDR2 is SVGAGI in the germline V gene. CDR3 length equals 13 residues. V lost 6 bases and J lost 5; bases outside the gene matches: 2. CDR3 residues: CASRRQGTGELFF. DNA for the CDR3: TGTGCCAGCAGAAGACAGGGGACCGGGGAGCTGTTTTTT.

This clone was seen more than once but under ten times. The chain is built from TRBV19 and TRBJ1-5, with 10 bases matching TRBD1. Germline CDR1 reads LNHDA; CDR2 reads SQIVND (reference sequence). CDR3 length equals 16 residues. The junction had 14 bases not matched to a gene; V was cut back by 8 bases and J by 7 bases. CDR3 coding DNA: TGTGCCAGTGCCCCCAGCCCGGGACAGGGGAAACAGCCCCAGCATTTT. Encoded protein: CASAPSPGQGKQPQHF.

This clone showed up just a few times. The chain links TRBV4-2 to TRBJ2-3, with 10 bases lining up with TRBD2. Germline CDR1 LGHNA, CDR2 YNFKEQ. V shed 2 bases and J 2 bases; nucleotides not matched to a gene: 4. The CDR3 runs 16 residues. CDR3 in amino acids: CASSQQAGGPTDTQYF. DNA for the CDR3: TGTGCCAGCAGCCAACAAGCGGGGGGGCCCACAGATACGCAGTATTTT.

The chain employs TRBV5-1 and TRBJ2-7; TRBD1 matches at 7 bases. The CDR3 has 15 residues. Germline trimming cut 4 bases from V and 0 bases from J; bases unmatched to any gene: 7. Germline V CDR1 and CDR2: SGHRS, YFSETQ. The CDR3 nucleotides read TGCGCCAGCAGCCTGGGGACAGCGAGCTCCTACGAGCAGTACTTC. Amino acid sequence: CASSLGTASSYEQYF.

The chain uses TRBV4-3 and TRBJ1-6, with D unresolved. CDR1 and CDR2 (germline): LGHNA, YSLEER. This CDR3 contains 14 residues. V was pared by 0 bases and J by 9 bases, with 9 bases between. The CDR3 nucleotides are TGCGCCAGCAGCCAAGAAGCGACTGGTTCACCCCTCCACTTT. Protein sequence: CASSQEATGSPLHF.

This sequence joins TRBV4-2 and TRBJ2-5; 8 bases are a match to TRBD1. The V and J ends lost 3 bases and 3 bases, in that order; junction bases with no gene match: 3. The CDR3 consists of 14 residues. In germline, CDR1 is LGHNA, CDR2 YNFKEQ. CDR3 in amino acids: CASSHGQGEETQYF. CDR3 DNA: TGTGCCAGCAGCCACGGACAGGGAGAAGAGACCCAGTACTTC.

In this sample, this clone turned up a few times. V gene TRBV11-1 combines with J gene TRBJ2-3; 11 bases are a match to TRBD1. The germline CDR1 and CDR2 sequences are SGHAT and FQDESV (reference sequence). The CDR3 runs 15 residues. After removal of 6 bases from V and 5 bases from J, the junction contained 7 bases not matched to a gene. The CDR3 loop is CASSTRDRGIDTQYF. Here the CDR3 DNA reads TGTGCCAGCAGTACCCGGGACAGGGGGATAGATACGCAGTATTTT.

A few counts support this clone. The rearrangement uses TRBV5-1 and TRBJ2-4, with a weak D call TRBD1 (6 bases). This CDR3 is 14 amino acids long. The V end was cut by 6 bases, the J end by 6 bases, with 16 bases between. The V gene's germline CDR1 is SGHRS and CDR2 YFSETQ. CDR3 amino acids: CASTVDVDRNIQYF. The CDR3 DNA follows: TGCGCCAGCACCGTCGACGTGGACAGAAACATTCAGTACTTC.

The chain carries TRBV5-5 and TRBJ1-2; a weak D match, TRBD1 (6 bases). The CDR3 loop spans 13 amino acids. Trimming stripped 4 bases from V and 8 bases from J, with 15 bases between. CDR1 and CDR2 (germline): SGHKS, YYEKEE (reference sequence). CDR3 nucleotide sequence: TGTGCCAGCAGCACCACAGGGTACCGCGGCTACACCTTC. This encodes CASSTTGYRGYTF.

This chain joins TRBV18 and TRBJ1-2, with TRBD1 matching 8 bases. Germline values: CDR1 KGHSH, CDR2 LQKENI. V was clipped by 6 bases and J by 4 bases; unmatched bases: 4. The CDR3 has 13 amino acids. CDR3: CASSDGQGYGYTF. The CDR3 DNA sequence: TGTGCCAGCTCCGATGGACAGGGCTATGGCTACACCTTC.

This clone was observed a handful of times. As DNA, the CDR3 is TGTGCCAGCAGATTAATTAGCGGGGCGAGGAATGAGCAGTTCTTC. It encodes CASRLISGARNEQFF. The rearrangement links TRBV6-6 to TRBJ2-1; 8 positions match TRBD2. V shed 6 bases, J shed 7 bases, and the junction held 11 bases outside the gene matches. Germline CDR1 is MNHNY and CDR2 is SVGAGI (reference sequence). CDR3 length: 15 amino acids.

This clone was detected a few times. The CDR3: CASSSKPTELNTEAFF. The DNA for the CDR3 is TGTGCCAGCAGCTCAAAACCGACAGAATTGAACACTGAAGCTTTCTTT. V usage is TRBV7-9 and J usage is TRBJ1-1; the D gene is possibly TRBD1 (5 bases). The CDR3 sequence is 16 residues long. Per germline, CDR1 SEHNR and CDR2 FQNEAQ (reference sequence). V shed 4 bases and J shed 0 bases, with 15 bases lying between them.

The chain employs TRBV6-5 and TRBJ1-1; tentative D call: TRBD1 (6 bases). V lost 6 bases and J lost 11, with 22 bases in between. Germline V lookup: CDR1 MNHEY, CDR2 SVGAGI. The CDR3 totals 14 residues. The CDR3 bases are TGTGCCAGCAGAAGGGTGGGGGCTGTGGAGGCGGCTTTCTTT. It translates to CASRRVGAVEAAFF.

This chain joins TRBV5-6 and TRBJ2-1, with 7 bases matching TRBD1. J was trimmed by 5 bases and V by 4 bases; bases with no gene match: 0. The CDR3 covers 12 residues. Germline V lookup: CDR1 SGHDT, CDR2 YYEEEE. This CDR3 is CASSGQDNEQFF. CDR3 bases: TGTGCCAGCAGCGGACAGGACAATGAGCAGTTCTTC.

This clone has more than one count but fewer than ten. The genes are TRBV7-9 and TRBJ2-3; D is unresolved. The CDR3 totals 15 residues. CDR1 and CDR2 from the germline V gene are SEHNR and FQNEAQ (reference sequence). The V gene lost 4 bases and the J gene lost 0 bases, with 11 bases spanning the gap. CDR3 protein: CASSSPLTSTDTQYF. The CDR3 region has the DNA TGTGCCAGCAGCTCCCCCCTGACTAGCACAGATACGCAGTATTTT.

J is TRBJ2-5 and V is TRBV9; TRBD2 might be the D (6 bases). Trimming pared 4 bases from V and 1 base from J, leaving 17 bases between. The germline CDR1 and CDR2 sequences are SGDLS and YYNGEE. The CDR3 is 16 residues long. CDR3 sequence reads: CASSLSTRDSQETQYF. The CDR3 coding sequence is TGTGCCAGCAGCTTGTCCACCCGGGACTCCCAAGAGACCCAGTACTTC.

The genes are TRBV7-8 and TRBJ2-3, with 7 nucleotides matching TRBD1. Losses at the gene ends were 2 bases for V and 2 bases for J; bases not matched to a gene: 7. Per germline, CDR1 SGHVS and CDR2 FQNEAQ. The CDR3 has 16 amino acids. Written as DNA, the CDR3 is TGTGCCAGCAGCTTAATCGGACAGGATGACACAGATACGCAGTATTTT. It specifies CASSLIGQDDTDTQYF.

The gene calls are TRBV27 and TRBJ2-7, with D perhaps TRBD2 (6 bases). This CDR3 has 17 amino acids. Germline V gene data show CDR1 as MNHEY and CDR2 as SMNVEV (reference sequence). The V end lost 6 bases, the J end lost 0 bases, and 21 bases lay between the germline ends. CDR3 coding DNA: TGTGCCAGCAGCACTTTACAATATGACGGGGGCTCCTACGAGCAGTACTTC. It codes for CASSTLQYDGGSYEQYF.

In this sample, this clone turned up a few times. The V call is TRBV7-9, the J call TRBJ2-5; possible D gene TRBD1, 6 bases. Trimming stripped 2 bases from V and 2 bases from J, with 18 bases between. The CDR3 spans 17 residues. CDR1 SEHNR and CDR2 FQNEAQ come from the germline V gene (reference sequence). CDR3 in amino acids: CASSLRRAGALQETQYF. DNA for the CDR3: TGTGCCAGCAGCTTAAGACGGGCAGGGGCCCTACAAGAGACCCAGTACTTC.